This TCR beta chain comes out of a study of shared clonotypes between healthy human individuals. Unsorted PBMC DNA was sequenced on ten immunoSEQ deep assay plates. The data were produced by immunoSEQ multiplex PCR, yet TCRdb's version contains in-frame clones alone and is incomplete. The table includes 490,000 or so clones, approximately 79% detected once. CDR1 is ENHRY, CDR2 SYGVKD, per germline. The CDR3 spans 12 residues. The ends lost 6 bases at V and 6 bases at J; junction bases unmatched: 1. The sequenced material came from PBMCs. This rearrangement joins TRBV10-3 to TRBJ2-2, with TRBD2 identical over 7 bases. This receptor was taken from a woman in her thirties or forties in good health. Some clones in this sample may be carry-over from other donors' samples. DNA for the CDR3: TGTGCCATCAGACGGGAGGCCGGGGAGCTGTTTTTT. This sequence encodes CAIRREAGELFF.